This TCR beta chain was sequenced during a study of T cell responses to AZD1222 COVID-19 vaccine. Findings and limits, study-wide: CD4 TCRs associated with vaccination spanned spike, dominating at 160-218 and 743-854. Spike-specific TCR breadth and depth went up after people got two AZD1222 doses.

The protocol was immunoSEQ multiplex PCR, while the TCRdb copy is restricted to in-frame clones and leaves out a portion. The profile shows approximately 150,000 clones, around nine tenths of them singletons. V lost 0 bases to trimming and J lost 5 bases, with 9 bases between them. The CDR3 loop spans 13 amino acids. Germline CDR1 is SGHRS and CDR2 is YFSETQ. Doses given second, at about 4 or about 12 weeks, were pooled. With respect to this clone: The target antigen is unknown.

Sequencing used peripheral blood, obtained 28 days after the second AZD1222 dose. This receptor was obtained from an adult who received the AZD1222 COVID-19 vaccine. The V and J genes are TRBV5-1 and TRBJ2-7; the D call may be TRBD1 or TRBD2 (5 bases each). Written as DNA, the CDR3 is TGCGCCAGCAGCTTGGTGGGGCGGGACGAGCAGTACTTC. This encodes CASSLVGRDEQYF.